Sequencing of this T cell receptor beta chain was carried out in a study of beta chain features in type 1 diabetes. Study-level findings and limits: Moderately but significantly shorter TCRB CDR3s were found in Type 1 diabetes patients in all four CD4+ subsets.

This clone was seen a handful of times. As yet, its antigen is unknown. All of the isolated RNA was reverse transcribed, so expressed TCRB transcripts were sequenced. Method: immunoSEQ multiplex PCR; TCRdb's copy keeps in-frame clones and lacks some. The table has some 120,000 clones, roughly a sixth seen once; the top ten hold 2.6%. The sequence was obtained from a young man with type 1 diabetes. Input material: central memory CD4+ T cells from blood.

For the CDR3, the DNA is TGCGCCAGCAGCCAAGTCGACAGGCTAACTTATGGCTACACCTTC. The encoded protein is CASSQVDRLTYGYTF. The chain couples TRBV4-1 to TRBJ1-2; possibly TRBD1 for D (6 bases). The CDR3 covers 15 residues. Trimming took 1 base from V and 5 from J, leaving 14 bases between them. CDR1 is MGHRA, CDR2 YSYEKL, per germline.